This T cell receptor (beta chain) was found in a study of tumor-infiltrating lymphocytes in localized non-small cell lung cancer. Germline V CDR1 and CDR2: GTSNPN, SVGIG (reference sequence). Trimming took 5 bases from V and 3 from J; bases not matched to a gene: 10. This CDR3 comprises 14 residues. Some clones are missing from TCRdb's copy, which holds only in-frame ones; the method was immunoSEQ multiplex PCR. The repertoire includes approximately 8,400 clones, approximately 71% of them detected once, and roughly 5.8% sits in the top ten. This TCR was recovered from a human donor with non-small cell lung cancer. The sequencing sample was made of uninvolved lung tissue not adjacent to the tumor. The V call is TRBV30, the J call TRBJ2-7; 7 bases fit TRBD1. This CDR3 reads CAWRSKDRLYEQYF. The CDR3 DNA sequence: TGTGCCTGGCGTTCCAAGGACAGGCTCTACGAGCAGTACTTC.